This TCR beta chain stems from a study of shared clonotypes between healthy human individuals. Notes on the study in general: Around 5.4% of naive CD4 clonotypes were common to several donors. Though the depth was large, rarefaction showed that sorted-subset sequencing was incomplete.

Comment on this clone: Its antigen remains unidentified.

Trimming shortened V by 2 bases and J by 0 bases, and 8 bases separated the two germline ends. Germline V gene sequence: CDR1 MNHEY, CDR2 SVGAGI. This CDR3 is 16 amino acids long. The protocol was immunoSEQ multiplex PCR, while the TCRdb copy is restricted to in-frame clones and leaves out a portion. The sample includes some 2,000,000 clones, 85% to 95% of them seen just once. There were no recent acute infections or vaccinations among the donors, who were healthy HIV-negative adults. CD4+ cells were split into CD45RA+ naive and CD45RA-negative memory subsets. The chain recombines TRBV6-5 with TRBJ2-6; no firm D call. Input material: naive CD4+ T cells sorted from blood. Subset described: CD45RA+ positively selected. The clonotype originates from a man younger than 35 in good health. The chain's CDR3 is CASSYAPGSGANVLTF. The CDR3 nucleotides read TGTGCCAGCAGTTACGCGCCCGGCTCTGGGGCCAACGTCCTGACTTTC.